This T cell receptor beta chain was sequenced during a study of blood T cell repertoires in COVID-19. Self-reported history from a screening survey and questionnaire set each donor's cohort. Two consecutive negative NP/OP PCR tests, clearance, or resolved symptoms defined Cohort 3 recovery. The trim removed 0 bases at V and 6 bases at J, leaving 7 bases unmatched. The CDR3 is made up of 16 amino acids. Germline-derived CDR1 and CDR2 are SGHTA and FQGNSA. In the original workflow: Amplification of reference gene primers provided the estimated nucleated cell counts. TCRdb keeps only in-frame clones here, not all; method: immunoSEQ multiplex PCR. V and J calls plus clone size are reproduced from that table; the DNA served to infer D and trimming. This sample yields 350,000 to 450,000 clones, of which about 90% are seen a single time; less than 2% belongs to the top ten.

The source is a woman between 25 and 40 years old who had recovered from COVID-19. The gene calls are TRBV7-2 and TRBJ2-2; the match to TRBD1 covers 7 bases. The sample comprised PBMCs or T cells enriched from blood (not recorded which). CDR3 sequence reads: CASSLAPDRAPGELFF. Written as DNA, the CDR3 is TGTGCCAGCAGCTTAGCCCCCGACAGGGCCCCCGGGGAGCTGTTTTTT.